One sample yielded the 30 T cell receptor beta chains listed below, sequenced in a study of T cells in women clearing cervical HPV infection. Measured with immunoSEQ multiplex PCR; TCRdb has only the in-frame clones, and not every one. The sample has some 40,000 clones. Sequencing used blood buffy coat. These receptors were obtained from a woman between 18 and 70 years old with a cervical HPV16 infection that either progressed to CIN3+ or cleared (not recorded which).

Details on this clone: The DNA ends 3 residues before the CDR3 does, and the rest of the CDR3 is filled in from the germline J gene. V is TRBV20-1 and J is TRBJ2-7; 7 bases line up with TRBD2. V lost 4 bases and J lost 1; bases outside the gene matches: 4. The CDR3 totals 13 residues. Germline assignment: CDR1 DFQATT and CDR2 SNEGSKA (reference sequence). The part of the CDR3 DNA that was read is TGCAGTGCTATGGTAGCGGGTTCCTACGAG. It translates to CSAMVAGSYE. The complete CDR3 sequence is CSAMVAGSYEQYF.

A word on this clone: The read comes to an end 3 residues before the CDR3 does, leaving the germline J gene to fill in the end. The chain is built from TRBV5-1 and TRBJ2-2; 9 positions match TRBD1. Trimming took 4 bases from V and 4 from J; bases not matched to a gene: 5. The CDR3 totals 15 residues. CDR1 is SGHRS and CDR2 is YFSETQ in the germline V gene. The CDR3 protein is CASSPGTGFTGELFF. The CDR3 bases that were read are TGCGCCAGCAGCCCCGGGACAGGGTTCACCGGGGAG. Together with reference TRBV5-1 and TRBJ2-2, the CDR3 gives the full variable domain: KAGVTQTPRYLIKTRGQQVTLSCSPISGHRSVSWYQQTPGQGLQFLFEYFSETQRNKGNFPGRFSGRQFSNSRSEMNVSTLELGDSALYLCASSPGTGFTGELFFGEGSRLTVL.

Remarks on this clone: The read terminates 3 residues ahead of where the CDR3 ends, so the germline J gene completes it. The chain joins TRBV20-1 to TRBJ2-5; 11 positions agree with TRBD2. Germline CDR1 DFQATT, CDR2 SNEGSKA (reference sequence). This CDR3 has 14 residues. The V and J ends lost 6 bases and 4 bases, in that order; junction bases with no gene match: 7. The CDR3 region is CSATLAGGLETQYF. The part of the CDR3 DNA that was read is TGCAGTGCAACTCTAGCGGGGGGCCTAGAGACC.

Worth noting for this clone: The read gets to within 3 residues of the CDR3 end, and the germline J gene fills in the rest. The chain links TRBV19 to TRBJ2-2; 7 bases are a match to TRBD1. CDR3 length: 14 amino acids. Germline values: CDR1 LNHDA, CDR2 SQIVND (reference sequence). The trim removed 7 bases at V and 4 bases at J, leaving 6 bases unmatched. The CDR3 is CASNPQGVTGELFF. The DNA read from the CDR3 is TGTGCCAGTAATCCCCAGGGGGTCACCGGGGAG.

CDR3 region: CSARQGALNTGELFF. The CDR3 DNA, read in part, is TGCAGTGCTAGGCAGGGGGCCCTGAACACCGGGGAG. This rearrangement joins TRBV20-1 to TRBJ2-2; 8 bases are a match to TRBD1. The CDR3 goes on 3 residues after the read ends, and that part is filled in from the germline J gene. This CDR3 is built from 15 residues. Looked up from germline, CDR1 is DFQATT and CDR2 is SNEGSKA (reference sequence). Trimming took 3 bases from V and 1 from J; bases not matched to a gene: 4.

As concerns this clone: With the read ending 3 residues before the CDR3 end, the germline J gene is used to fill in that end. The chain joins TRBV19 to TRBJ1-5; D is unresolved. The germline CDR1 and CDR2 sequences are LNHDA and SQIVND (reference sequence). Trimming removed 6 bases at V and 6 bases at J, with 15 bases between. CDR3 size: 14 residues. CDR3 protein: CASSGFTGSQPQHF. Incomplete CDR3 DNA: TGTGCCAGTAGCGGCTTCACGGGGTCTCAGCCC.

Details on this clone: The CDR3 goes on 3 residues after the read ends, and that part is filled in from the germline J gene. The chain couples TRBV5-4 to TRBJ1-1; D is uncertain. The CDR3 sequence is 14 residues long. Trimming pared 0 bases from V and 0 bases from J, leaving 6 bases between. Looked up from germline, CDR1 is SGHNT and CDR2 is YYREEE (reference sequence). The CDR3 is CASSLDRMNTEAFF. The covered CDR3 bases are TGTGCCAGCAGCTTGGACAGAATGAACACTGAA.

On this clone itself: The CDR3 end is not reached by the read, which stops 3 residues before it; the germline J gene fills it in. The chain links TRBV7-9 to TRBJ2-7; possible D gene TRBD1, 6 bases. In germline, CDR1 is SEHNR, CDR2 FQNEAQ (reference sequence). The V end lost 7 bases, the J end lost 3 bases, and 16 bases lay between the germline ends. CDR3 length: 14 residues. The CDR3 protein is CASTHLPDSYEQYF. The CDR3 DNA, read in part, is TGTGCCAGCACTCATCTCCCGGACAGCTACGAG.

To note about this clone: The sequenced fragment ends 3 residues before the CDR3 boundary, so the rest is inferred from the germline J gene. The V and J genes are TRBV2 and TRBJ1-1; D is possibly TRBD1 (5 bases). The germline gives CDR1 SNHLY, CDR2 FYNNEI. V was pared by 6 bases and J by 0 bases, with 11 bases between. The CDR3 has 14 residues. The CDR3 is CASRTDSMNTEAFF. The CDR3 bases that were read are TGTGCCAGCAGGACAGACAGCATGAACACTGAA.

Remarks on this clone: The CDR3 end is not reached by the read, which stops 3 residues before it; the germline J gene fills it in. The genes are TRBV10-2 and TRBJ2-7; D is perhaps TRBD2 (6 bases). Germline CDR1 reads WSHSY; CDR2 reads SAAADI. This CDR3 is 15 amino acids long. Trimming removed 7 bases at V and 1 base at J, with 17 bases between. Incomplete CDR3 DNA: TGCGCCAGCAACGACCCGGGGGAGTATTCCTACGAG. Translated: CASNDPGEYSYE. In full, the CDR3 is CASNDPGEYSYEQYF.

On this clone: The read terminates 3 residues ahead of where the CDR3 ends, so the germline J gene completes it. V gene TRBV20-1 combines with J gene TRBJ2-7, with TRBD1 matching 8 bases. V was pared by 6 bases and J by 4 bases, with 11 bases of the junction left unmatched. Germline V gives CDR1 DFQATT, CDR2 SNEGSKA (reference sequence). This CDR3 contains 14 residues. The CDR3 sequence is CSAAMTGDRYEQYF. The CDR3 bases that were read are TGCAGTGCCGCCATGACAGGGGATAGGTACGAG.

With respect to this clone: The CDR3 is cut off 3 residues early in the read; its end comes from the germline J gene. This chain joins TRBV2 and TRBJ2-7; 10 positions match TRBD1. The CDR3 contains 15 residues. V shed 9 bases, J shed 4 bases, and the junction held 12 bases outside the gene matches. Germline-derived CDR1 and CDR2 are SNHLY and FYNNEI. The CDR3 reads CASSPGTGDAYEQYF. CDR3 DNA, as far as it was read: TGTGCCAGTTCACCCGGGACAGGGGACGCGTACGAG.

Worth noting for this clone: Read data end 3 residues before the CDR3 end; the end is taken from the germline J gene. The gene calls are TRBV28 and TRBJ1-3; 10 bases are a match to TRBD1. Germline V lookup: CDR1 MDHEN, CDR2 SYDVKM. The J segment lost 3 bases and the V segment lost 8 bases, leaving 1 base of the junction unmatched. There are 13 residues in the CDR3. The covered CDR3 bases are TGTGCCAGCCGGGACAGGGGTGGAAACACC. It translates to CASRDRGGNT. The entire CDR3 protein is CASRDRGGNTIYF.

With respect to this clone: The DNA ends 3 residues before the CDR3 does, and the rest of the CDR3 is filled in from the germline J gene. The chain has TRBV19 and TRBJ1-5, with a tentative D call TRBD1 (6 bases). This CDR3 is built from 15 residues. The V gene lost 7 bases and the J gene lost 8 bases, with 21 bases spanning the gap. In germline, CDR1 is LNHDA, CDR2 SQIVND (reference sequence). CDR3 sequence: CASTPPGQGSKPQHF. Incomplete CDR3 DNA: TGTGCCAGTACCCCTCCGGGGCAGGGGTCTAAGCCC.

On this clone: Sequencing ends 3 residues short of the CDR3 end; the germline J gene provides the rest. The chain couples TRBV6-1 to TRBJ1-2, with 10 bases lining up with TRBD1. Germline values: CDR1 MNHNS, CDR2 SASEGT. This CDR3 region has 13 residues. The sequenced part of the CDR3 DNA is TGTGCCAGCAGTGAGACAGGGGGCTACGGC. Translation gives CASSETGGYG. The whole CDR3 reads CASSETGGYGYTF.

The CDR3 here is CASMIGTSDTGELFF. Incomplete CDR3 DNA: TGTGCCAGCATGATCGGGACTAGCGACACCGGGGAG. The V gene is TRBV11-2, the J gene TRBJ2-2; 10 positions match TRBD2. Coverage ceases 3 residues before the CDR3 finishes, and the germline J gene fills in the end. Trimming removed 7 bases from V and 3 bases from J; junction bases left unmatched: 5. The CDR3 is 15 residues long. Germline V gene data show CDR1 as SGHAT and CDR2 as FQNNGV.

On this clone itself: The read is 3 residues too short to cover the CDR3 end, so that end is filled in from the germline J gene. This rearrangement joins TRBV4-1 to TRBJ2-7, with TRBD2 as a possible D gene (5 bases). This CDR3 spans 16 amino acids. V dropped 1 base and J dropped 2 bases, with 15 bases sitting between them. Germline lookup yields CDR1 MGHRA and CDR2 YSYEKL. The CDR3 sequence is CASSQVVDSVTYEQYF. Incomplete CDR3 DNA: TGCGCCAGCAGCCAAGTAGTGGACTCCGTTACCTACGAG.

The CDR3 spells CARKMAESRYEQYF. The sequenced part of the CDR3 DNA is TGTGCCAGAAAGATGGCGGAAAGCCGCTACGAG. This rearrangement joins TRBV19 to TRBJ2-7; unclear D gene. The DNA ends 3 residues before the CDR3 does, and the rest of the CDR3 is filled in from the germline J gene. The V gene lost 9 bases and the J gene lost 3 bases, with 18 bases spanning the gap. The CDR3 consists of 14 residues. Germline V gene lookup returns CDR1 LNHDA and CDR2 SQIVND (reference sequence).

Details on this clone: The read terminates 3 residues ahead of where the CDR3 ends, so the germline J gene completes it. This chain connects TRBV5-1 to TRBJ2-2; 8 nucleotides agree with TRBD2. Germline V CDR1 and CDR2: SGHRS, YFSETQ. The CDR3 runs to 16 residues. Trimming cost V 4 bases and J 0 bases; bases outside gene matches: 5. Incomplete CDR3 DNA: TGCGCCAGCAGCCCCTTAGCGGGGCCGAACACCGGGGAG. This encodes CASSPLAGPNTGE. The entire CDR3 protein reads CASSPLAGPNTGELFF.

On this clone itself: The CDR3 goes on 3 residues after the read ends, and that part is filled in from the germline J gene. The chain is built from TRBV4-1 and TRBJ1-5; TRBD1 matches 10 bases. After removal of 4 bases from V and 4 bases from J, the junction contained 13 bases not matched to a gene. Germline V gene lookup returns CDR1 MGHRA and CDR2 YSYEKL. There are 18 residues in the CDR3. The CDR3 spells CASSRVTAGTGVNQPQHF. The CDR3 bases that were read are TGCGCCAGCAGCCGAGTTACCGCCGGGACAGGGGTGAATCAGCCC.

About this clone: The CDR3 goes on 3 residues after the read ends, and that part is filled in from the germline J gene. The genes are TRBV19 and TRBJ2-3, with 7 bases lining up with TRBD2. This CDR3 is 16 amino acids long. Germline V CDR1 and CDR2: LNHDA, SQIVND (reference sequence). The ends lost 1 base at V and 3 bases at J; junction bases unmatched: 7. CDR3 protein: CASSIAPGGGTDTQYF. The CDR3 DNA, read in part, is TGTGCCAGTAGTATAGCCCCGGGGGGTGGGACAGATACG.

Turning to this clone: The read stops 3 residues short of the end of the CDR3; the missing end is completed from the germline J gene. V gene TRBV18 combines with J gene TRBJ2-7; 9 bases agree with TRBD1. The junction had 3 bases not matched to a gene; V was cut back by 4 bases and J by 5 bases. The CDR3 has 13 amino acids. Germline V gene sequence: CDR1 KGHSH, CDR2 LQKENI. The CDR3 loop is CASSRTGEDEQYF. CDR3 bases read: TGTGCCAGCTCACGGACAGGGGAGGACGAG.

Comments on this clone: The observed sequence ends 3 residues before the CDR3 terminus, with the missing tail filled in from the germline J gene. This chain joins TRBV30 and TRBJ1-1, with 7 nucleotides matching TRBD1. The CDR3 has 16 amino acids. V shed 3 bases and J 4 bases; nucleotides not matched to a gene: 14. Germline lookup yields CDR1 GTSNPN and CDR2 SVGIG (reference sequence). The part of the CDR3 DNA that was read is TGTGCCTGGAGCGGCCTACAGGGACAGAGGGGCACTGAA. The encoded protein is CAWSGLQGQRGTE. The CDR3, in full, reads CAWSGLQGQRGTEAFF. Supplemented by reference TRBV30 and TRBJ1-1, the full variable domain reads SQTIHQWPATLVQPVGSPLSLECTVEGTSNPNLYWYRQAAGRGLQLLFYSVGIGQISSEVPQNLSASRPQDRQFILSSKKLLLSDSGFYLCAWSGLQGQRGTEAFFGQGTRLTVV.

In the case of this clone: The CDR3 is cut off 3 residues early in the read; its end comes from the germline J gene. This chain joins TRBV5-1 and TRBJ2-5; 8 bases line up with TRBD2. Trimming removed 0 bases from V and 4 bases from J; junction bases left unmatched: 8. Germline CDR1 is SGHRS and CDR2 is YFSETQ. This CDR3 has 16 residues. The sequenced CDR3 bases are TGCGCCAGCAGCTTGGGGGTGGCCAGCGGGGGAGAGACC. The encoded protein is CASSLGVASGGET. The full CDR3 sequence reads CASSLGVASGGETQYF.

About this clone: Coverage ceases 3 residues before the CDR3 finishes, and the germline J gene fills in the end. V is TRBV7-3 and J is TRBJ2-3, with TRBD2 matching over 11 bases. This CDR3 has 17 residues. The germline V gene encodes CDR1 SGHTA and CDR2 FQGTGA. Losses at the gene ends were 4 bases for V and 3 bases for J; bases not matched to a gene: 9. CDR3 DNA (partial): TGTGCCAGCAGCTCCACGACTAGCGGGGTTGTAACAGATACG. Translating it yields CASSSTTSGVVTDT. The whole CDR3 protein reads CASSSTTSGVVTDTQYF.

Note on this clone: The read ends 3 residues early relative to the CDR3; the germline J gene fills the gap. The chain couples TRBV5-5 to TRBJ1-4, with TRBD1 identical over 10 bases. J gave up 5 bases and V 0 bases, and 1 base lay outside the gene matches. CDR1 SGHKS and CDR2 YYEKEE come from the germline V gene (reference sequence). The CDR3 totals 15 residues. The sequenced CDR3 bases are TGTGCCAGCAGCTTGGTGGGACAGGGGAATGAAAAA. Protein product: CASSLVGQGNEK. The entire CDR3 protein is CASSLVGQGNEKLFF. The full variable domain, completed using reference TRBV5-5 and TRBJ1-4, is DAGVTQSPTHLIKTRGQQVTLRCSPISGHKSVSWYQQVLGQGPQFIFQYYEKEERGRGNFPDRFSARQFPNYSSELNVNALLLGDSALYLCASSLVGQGNEKLFFGSGTQLSVL.

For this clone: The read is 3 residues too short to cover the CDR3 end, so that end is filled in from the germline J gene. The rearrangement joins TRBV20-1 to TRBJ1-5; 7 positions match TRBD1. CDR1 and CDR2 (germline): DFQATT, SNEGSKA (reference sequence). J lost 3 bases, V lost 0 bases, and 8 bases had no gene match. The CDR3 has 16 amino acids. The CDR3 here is CSARELGTVVNQPQHF. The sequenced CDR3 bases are TGCAGTGCTAGAGAACTGGGGACAGTCGTCAATCAGCCC.

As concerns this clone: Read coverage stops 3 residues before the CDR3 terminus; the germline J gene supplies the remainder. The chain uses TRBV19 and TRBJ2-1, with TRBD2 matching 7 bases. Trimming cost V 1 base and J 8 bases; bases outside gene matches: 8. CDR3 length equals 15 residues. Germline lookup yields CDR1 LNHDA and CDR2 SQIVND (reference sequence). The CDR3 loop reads CASSIGGGRSDEQFF. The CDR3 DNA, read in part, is TGTGCCAGTAGTATAGGCGGGGGACGCTCCGATGAG.

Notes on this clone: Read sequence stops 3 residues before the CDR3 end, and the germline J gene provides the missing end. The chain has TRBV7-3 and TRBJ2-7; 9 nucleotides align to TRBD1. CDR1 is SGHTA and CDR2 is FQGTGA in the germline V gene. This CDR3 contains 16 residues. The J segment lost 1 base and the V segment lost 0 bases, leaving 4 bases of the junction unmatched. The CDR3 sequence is CASSLTGTGTSYEQYF. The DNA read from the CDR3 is TGTGCCAGCAGCTTAACCGGGACAGGGACGTCCTACGAG.

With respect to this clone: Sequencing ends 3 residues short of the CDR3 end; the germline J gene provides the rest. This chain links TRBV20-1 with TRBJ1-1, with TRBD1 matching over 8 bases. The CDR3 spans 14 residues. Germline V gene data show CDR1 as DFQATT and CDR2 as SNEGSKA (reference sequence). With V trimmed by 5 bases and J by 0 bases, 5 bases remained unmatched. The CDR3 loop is CSADAGGMNTEAFF. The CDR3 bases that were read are TGCAGTGCTGACGCAGGGGGCATGAACACTGAA.